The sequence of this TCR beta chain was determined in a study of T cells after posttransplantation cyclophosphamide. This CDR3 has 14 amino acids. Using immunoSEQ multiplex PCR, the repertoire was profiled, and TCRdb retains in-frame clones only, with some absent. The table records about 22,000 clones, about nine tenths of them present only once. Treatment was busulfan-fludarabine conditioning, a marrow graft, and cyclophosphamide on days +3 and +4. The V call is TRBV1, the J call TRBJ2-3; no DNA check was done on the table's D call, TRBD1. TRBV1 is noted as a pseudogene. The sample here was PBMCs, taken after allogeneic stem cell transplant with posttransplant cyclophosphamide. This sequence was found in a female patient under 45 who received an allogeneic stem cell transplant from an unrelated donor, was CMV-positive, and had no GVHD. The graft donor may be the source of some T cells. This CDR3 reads CASSPQGAGDTQYF. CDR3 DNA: TGCGCCAGCAGCCCCCAGGGGGCGGGAGATACGCAGTATTTT.